These 13 T cell receptor beta chains share one sample of origin, sequenced in a study of T cell changes during pregnancy in multiple sclerosis. TCRdb keeps only in-frame clones here, not all; method: immunoSEQ multiplex PCR. The data contain about 50,000 clones, about 90% of them singletons. This sample comprised CD8+ T cells from peripheral blood mononuclear cells, obtained after pregnancy. The source is a female donor with multiple sclerosis, enrolled in a pregnancy study.

The rearrangement joins TRBV5-1 to TRBJ1-1; tentatively, D is TRBD1 (6 bases). Trimming shortened V by 1 base and J by 1 base, and 8 bases separated the two germline ends. This CDR3 has 14 residues. Per germline, CDR1 SGHRS and CDR2 YFSETQ. In DNA, the CDR3 is TGCGCCAGCAGCTTGCGGACAGCGAACACTGAAGCTTTCTTT. Translating it yields CASSLRTANTEAFF.

The chain uses TRBV6-4 and TRBJ1-2, with 8 nucleotides matching TRBD1. Losses at the gene ends were 9 bases for V and 3 bases for J; bases not matched to a gene: 18. There are 17 residues in the CDR3. Germline loops: CDR1 MRHNA, CDR2 SNTAGT. CDR3 coding DNA: TGTGCCAGGTTCCCCCTCGTGGACAGGGATCGTGACTATGGCTACACCTTC. The encoded protein is CARFPLVDRDRDYGYTF.

This chain links TRBV6-1 with TRBJ2-4, with 8 bases identical to TRBD2. This CDR3 region has 14 residues. V gave up 6 bases and J gave up 6 bases; unmatched junction bases: 7. CDR1 and CDR2 (germline): MNHNS, SASEGT. The CDR3 DNA sequence: TGTGCCAGCAGCGCGGGACTAGTTTTAAACATTCAGTACTTC. This codes for CASSAGLVLNIQYF.

The chain employs TRBV5-4 and TRBJ2-1; 15 bases match TRBD2. Looked up from germline, CDR1 is SGHNT and CDR2 is YYREEE (reference sequence). V lost 4 bases, J lost 6 bases, and 5 bases stayed unmatched. The CDR3 length is 16 residues. The CDR3 DNA follows: TGTGCCAGCAGCCTGGGGACTAGCGGGGGGACCAATGAGCAGTTCTTC. Its protein product is CASSLGTSGGTNEQFF.

The CDR3 region has the DNA TGTGCCAGCAGCAAAGTAGATTACCAGAACAGCTACGAGCAGTACTTC. Translation gives CASSKVDYQNSYEQYF. The chain recombines TRBV21-1 with TRBJ2-7; the D call TRBD1 from the table was never checked on the DNA. TRBV21-1 constitutes a pseudogene. This CDR3 is 16 amino acids long.

The J gene is TRBJ1-4, the V gene TRBV27, with D possibly being TRBD1 (6 bases). Trimming stripped 10 bases from V and 5 bases from J, with 35 bases between. Per germline, CDR1 MNHEY and CDR2 SMNVEV (reference sequence). This CDR3 contains 20 residues. This chain's CDR3 is CATNGSLSGDHTSVNEKLFF. CDR3 nucleotide sequence: TGTGCCACCAACGGGTCCTTGTCAGGGGACCACACGTCGGTGAATGAAAAACTGTTTTTT.

The J gene is TRBJ1-1, the V gene TRBV19; no clear D. CDR1 and CDR2 from the germline V gene are LNHDA and SQIVND (reference sequence). This CDR3 comprises 15 residues. Trimming took off 7 bases at V and 1 base at J, with 16 bases between the two ends. The DNA for the CDR3 is TGTGCCAGTACACTCTCCATTGGTGCGAACACTGAAGCTTTCTTT. Amino acids: CASTLSIGANTEAFF. Variable domain in full (rest from reference TRBV19 and TRBJ1-1): DGGITQSPKYLFRKEGQNVTLSCEQNLNHDAMYWYRQDPGQGLRLIYYSQIVNDFQKGDIAEGYSVSREKKESFPLTVTSAQKNPTAFYLCASTLSIGANTEAFFGQGTRLTVV.

The chain recombines TRBV9 with TRBJ2-3, with TRBD2 identical over 13 bases. Germline V gene data show CDR1 as SGDLS and CDR2 as YYNGEE. The trim removed 3 bases at V and 3 bases at J, leaving 25 bases unmatched. The CDR3 is 23 residues long. The chain's CDR3 is CASSGGSSFKTSGGTEATDTQYF. As DNA, the CDR3 is TGTGCCAGCAGCGGCGGATCTTCATTTAAGACTAGCGGGGGGACGGAAGCGACAGATACGCAGTATTTT.

V gene TRBV6-5 combines with J gene TRBJ1-2; D might be TRBD1 (5 bases). Germline CDR1 and CDR2: MNHEY and SVGAGI. The CDR3 has 13 amino acids. Deletions cut 6 bases from V and 5 bases from J, with 13 bases between. The CDR3 bases are TGTGCCAGCAGCGTCGCGGGGGATTATGGCTACACCTTC. Amino acid sequence: CASSVAGDYGYTF.

V gene TRBV6-6 combines with J gene TRBJ2-1; perhaps TRBD1 as D (5 bases). V was trimmed by 7 bases and J by 4 bases, leaving 11 bases between them. CDR3 size: 13 residues. CDR1 is MNHNY and CDR2 is SVGAGI in the germline V gene (reference sequence). Here the CDR3 DNA reads TGTGCCAGCAAACTACAGGAATACAATGAGCAGTTCTTC. It encodes CASKLQEYNEQFF.

V gene TRBV9 combines with J gene TRBJ2-1, with 11 bases lining up with TRBD2. V shed 0 bases and J 6 bases; nucleotides not matched to a gene: 14. CDR3 length: 19 amino acids. CDR1 is SGDLS and CDR2 is YYNGEE in the germline V gene. CDR3 nucleotides: TGTGCCAGCAGCGTAGATGATGGTAGCGGGGGGGCGGTTCTCAATGAGCAGTTCTTC. Amino acids: CASSVDDGSGGAVLNEQFF.

This chain links TRBV5-6 with TRBJ1-2, with D maybe TRBD1 (5 bases). The CDR3 contains 13 residues. Trimming took 5 bases from V and 6 from J, leaving 14 bases between them. CDR1 is SGHDT and CDR2 is YYEEEE in the germline V gene. In DNA form, the CDR3 reads TGTGCCAGCAGTTCGGGGGAACCCCATGGCTACACCTTC. As protein: CASSSGEPHGYTF.

CDR3 DNA: TGTGCCAGCAGCCCCGGGACTAGCGGGGGCGACGAGCAGTACTTC. Its protein product is CASSPGTSGGDEQYF. The chain carries TRBV27 and TRBJ2-7; 14 bases agree with TRBD2. This CDR3 is built from 15 residues. The germline CDR1 and CDR2 sequences are MNHEY and SMNVEV (reference sequence). The V gene end was trimmed by 6 bases and the J gene end by 5 bases; junction bases not matched to a gene: 6.